This T cell receptor beta chain was profiled in a study of T cell responses to AZD1222 COVID-19 vaccine. General observations from the study: Repertoires were sampled only after the peak T cell response. AZD1222 recipients seropositive at baseline numbered only 5 to 7. The study reported that nearly half of spike-specific TCRs target unmutated variant regions.

Concerning this clone itself: Its antigen is unknown.

With 7 bases clipped from V and 7 bases from J, the junction kept 9 bases outside the gene matches. This CDR3 comprises 12 residues. The germline V gene has CDR1 GTSNPN and CDR2 SVGIG (reference sequence). The data were produced by immunoSEQ multiplex PCR, yet TCRdb's version contains in-frame clones alone and is incomplete. The table shows just under 35,000 clones, with approximately 90% occurring only once. This chain uses TRBV30 with TRBJ1-2; 7 bases match TRBD1. The TCR originated in an adult who received the AZD1222 COVID-19 vaccine. The sequencing used peripheral blood, collected 28 days after the second AZD1222 dose. The CDR3 DNA reads as TGTGCCTACACGGCGACAGGGATTGGCTACACCTTC. It translates to CAYTATGIGYTF.